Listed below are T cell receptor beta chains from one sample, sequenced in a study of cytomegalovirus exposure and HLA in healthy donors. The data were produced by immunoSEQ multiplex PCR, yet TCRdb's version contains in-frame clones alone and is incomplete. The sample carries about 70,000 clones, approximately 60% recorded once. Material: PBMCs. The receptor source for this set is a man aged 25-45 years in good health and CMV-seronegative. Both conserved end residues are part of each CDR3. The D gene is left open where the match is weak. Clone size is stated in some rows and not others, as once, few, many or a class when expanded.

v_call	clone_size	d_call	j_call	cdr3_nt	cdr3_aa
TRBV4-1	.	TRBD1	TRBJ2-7	TGTGCCAGCAGCCAAGGCGGGACAGGGGTCTCCTACGAGCAGTACTTC	CASSQGGTGVSYEQYF
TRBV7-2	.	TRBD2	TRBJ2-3	TGTGCCAGCAGCTTAGTTGGGACTAGCGGGGGGACCCCTCACGATACGCAGTATTTT	CASSLVGTSGGTPHDTQYF
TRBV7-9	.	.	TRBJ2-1	TGTGCCAGCAGCCTGAGCGGAACCTACAATGAGCAGTTCTTC	CASSLSGTYNEQFF
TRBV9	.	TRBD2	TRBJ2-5	TGTGCCAGCAGCGCCCGCGCTAGCGGTGGGGAGACCCAGTACTTC	CASSARASGGETQYF
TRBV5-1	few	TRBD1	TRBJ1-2	TGCGCCAGCAGCTTGGAGGGGGCGGGAGGCTACACCTTC	CASSLEGAGGYTF
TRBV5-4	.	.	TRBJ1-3	TGTGCCAGCAGGCCGGGTGGTTCTGGAAACACCATATATTTT	CASRPGGSGNTIYF
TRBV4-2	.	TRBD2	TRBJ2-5	TGTGCCAGCAGCCAACAACTAGCGGGGGGCGGAGAGACCCAGTACTTC	CASSQQLAGGGETQYF
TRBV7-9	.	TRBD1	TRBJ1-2	TGTGCCAGCAGCGAATCCGGGACAGGGGGAGGCTACACCTTC	CASSESGTGGGYTF
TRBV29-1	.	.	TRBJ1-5	TGCAGCGTTTCGGGTATGAATCAGCCCCAGCATTTT	CSVSGMNQPQHF
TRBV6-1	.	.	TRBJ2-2	TGTGCCAGCAGCCTCCTAGCCATCTTTGGGGAGCTGTTTTTT	CASSLLAIFGELFF
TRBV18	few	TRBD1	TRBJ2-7	TGTGCCAGCTCATCACCGGGACAGGGGCTCTACGAGCAGTACTTC	CASSSPGQGLYEQYF
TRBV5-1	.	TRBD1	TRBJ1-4	TGCGCCAGCAGCAAGGGACAGAATGAAAAACTGTTTTTT	CASSKGQNEKLFF
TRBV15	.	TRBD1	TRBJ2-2	TGTGCCACCAGCAGAGAAGGAAGATGGACAGGGGATGGACCCGGGGAGCTGTTTTTT	CATSREGRWTGDGPGELFF
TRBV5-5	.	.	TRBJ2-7	TGTGCCAGCAGCTTGGTAGTATCCGACGAGCAGTACTTC	CASSLVVSDEQYF
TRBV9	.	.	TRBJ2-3	TGTGCCAGCGCCCCACGGGGGATCCCCACAGATACGCAGTATTTT	CASAPRGIPTDTQYF
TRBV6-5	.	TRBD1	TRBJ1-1	TGTGCCAGCAGCCTCAGGGGGCAAACTGAAGCTTTCTTT	CASSLRGQTEAFF